These 5 T cell receptor beta chains were all obtained from the same sample, sequenced in a study of diagnostic markers for celiac disease. One entry per CDR3 protein, without DNA, is what TCRdb gives after re-calling the reads. The sample table sets out over a thousand distinct CDR3 sequences. The sample consisted of either unsorted cells or a sorted T cell fraction (not recorded which). The source of these receptors is a human donor.

Judged by frequency, this clonotype is large. The chain links TRBV2 to TRBJ2-2; the TRBD1 assignment by TCRdb is unverifiable without DNA. The CDR3 runs to 15 residues. The germline V gene encodes CDR1 SNHLY and CDR2 FYNNEI. This CDR3 is CASRDPTGNTGELFF.

Its frequency marks this clonotype as medium-sized. The chain carries TRBV27 and TRBJ2-1; TCRdb outputs TRBD2, but without DNA this stays unchecked. The length of the CDR3 is 14 residues. Germline V gene sequence: CDR1 MNHEY, CDR2 SMNVEV (reference sequence). The chain's CDR3 is CASSLRGANNEQFF.

The chain employs TRBV24-1 and TRBJ2-5; TCRdb designates TRBD2, a call that cannot be tested without DNA. From germline, CDR1 is KGHDR and CDR2 SFDVKD. The CDR3 extends over 16 amino acids. This chain's CDR3 is CATSDAGSTLEETQYF.

This clonotype is large by frequency. The V gene is TRBV5-6, the J gene TRBJ1-1. The CDR3 is 15 amino acids. Germline loops: CDR1 SGHDT, CDR2 YYEEEE. The CDR3 spells CASTLFPAGLAEAFF.

This clonotype registers medium-sized by frequency. This chain links TRBV5-1 with TRBJ1-1. This CDR3 is 13 amino acids long. CDR1 and CDR2 from the germline V gene are SGHRS and YFSETQ. The CDR3 protein is CASRALTNTEAFF. Full variable domain (rest looked up from reference TRBV5-1 and TRBJ1-1): KAGVTQTPRYLIKTRGQQVTLSCSPISGHRSVSWYQQTPGQGLQFLFEYFSETQRNKGNFPGRFSGRQFSNSRSEMNVSTLELGDSALYLCASRALTNTEAFFGQGTRLTVV.